The 5 T cell receptor beta chains presented below share a single source sample, sequenced in a study of cytomegalovirus exposure and HLA in healthy donors. Amplification used 60 Vbeta primers and 13 Jbeta primers. Using immunoSEQ multiplex PCR, the repertoire was profiled, and TCRdb retains in-frame clones only, with some absent. The sample has about 130,000 clones; roughly 73% are singletons. Specimen: PBMCs. The receptors shown here come from a man in his 60s in good health and CMV-seropositive.

The V and J genes are TRBV7-3 and TRBJ2-5, with a tentative D call TRBD1 (6 bases). The CDR3 totals 13 residues. The ends were cut back, 4 bases at V and 4 bases at J, with 10 bases in the middle. Germline V gene lookup returns CDR1 SGHTA and CDR2 FQGTGA. CDR3 sequence reads: CASSSRGTETQYF. The CDR3 DNA is TGTGCCAGCAGCTCCAGGGGAACAGAGACCCAGTACTTC.

The chain uses TRBV6-5 and TRBJ1-3, with a weak D call TRBD1 (6 bases). V shed 4 bases and J shed 0 bases, with 13 bases lying between them. CDR1 and CDR2 (germline): MNHEY, SVGAGI. The CDR3 spans 16 residues. The CDR3 sequence: CASSSGQFYSGNTIYF. The CDR3 DNA reads TGTGCCAGCAGTTCCGGACAGTTTTACTCTGGAAACACCATATATTTT.

CDR3 region: CASRDRDRVGPQHF. Written as DNA, the CDR3 is TGTGCCAGCAGGGACAGGGACAGAGTAGGCCCCCAGCATTTT. V gene TRBV2 combines with J gene TRBJ1-5; TRBD1 matches at 8 bases. V gave up 6 bases and J gave up 10 bases; unmatched junction bases: 11. From germline, CDR1 is SNHLY and CDR2 FYNNEI. This CDR3 comprises 14 residues.

The V call is TRBV5-4, the J call TRBJ1-6; D might be TRBD1 (6 bases). The V end was cut by 2 bases, the J end by 7 bases, with 10 bases between. This CDR3 spans 14 amino acids. CDR1 is SGHNT, CDR2 YYREEE, per germline (reference sequence). The CDR3 nucleotides read TGTGCCAGCAGCTTCGACAGGTTCAATTCACCCCTCCACTTT. Translated: CASSFDRFNSPLHF.

The chain joins TRBV7-6 to TRBJ2-1; 9 nucleotides line up with TRBD1. This CDR3 is 15 amino acids long. CDR1 is SGHVS and CDR2 is FNYEAQ in the germline V gene. The V segment lost 6 bases and the J segment 7 bases; nucleotides outside the gene matches: 10. The CDR3 DNA reads TGTGCCAGCAGAAGGAACAGGGGGCCCGTTAATGAGCAGTTCTTC. It encodes CASRRNRGPVNEQFF.